A selection of T cell receptor beta chains follows, all from one sample in a study of PD-L1 blockade in urothelial cancer. The assay was immunoSEQ multiplex PCR, and TCRdb's table has in-frame clones only and misses some. The repertoire has 24,000 or so clones, roughly 87% of them found once; the top ten carry roughly 3.2%. Sequencing was performed on PBMCs, taken around atezolizumab (anti-PD-L1) treatment. All receptors come from a man aged 45 to 65 with urothelial cancer. Both conserved end residues are part of each CDR3. The order of the fields is CDR3 length, V gene, J gene, CDR3 protein.

length: 16
V: TRBV15
J: TRBJ1-5
CDR3: CATSTIRDRGEQPQHF

length: 15
V: TRBV10-3
J: TRBJ2-5
CDR3: CAIASYGAGGETQYF

length: 15
V: TRBV27
J: TRBJ2-7
CDR3: CASSFIGLSSYEQYF

length: 14
V: TRBV11-3
J: TRBJ2-1
CDR3: CASSPGQEYNEQFF

length: 16
V: TRBV5-1
J: TRBJ2-3
CDR3: CASSPSGQGATDTQYF

length: 15
V: TRBV19
J: TRBJ2-1
CDR3: CASRQGTEYYNEQFF

length: 15
V: TRBV18
J: TRBJ2-7
CDR3: CASSPDRGSLHEQYF

length: 14
V: TRBV30
J: TRBJ1-5
CDR3: CACTGTGGNQPQHF

length: 14
V: TRBV6-5
J: TRBJ1-2
CDR3: CASSSLGSGYGYTF

length: 15
V: TRBV5-1
J: TRBJ2-1
CDR3: CASSLPSGRIDEQFF

length: 17
V: TRBV28
J: TRBJ2-5
CDR3: CASSFPMGALYQETQYF

length: 16
V: TRBV18
J: TRBJ2-2
CDR3: CASSPPTGVDTGELFF

length: 17
V: TRBV5-4
J: TRBJ1-1
CDR3: CASSRGQGAGMNTEAFF

length: 16
V: TRBV2
J: TRBJ2-3
CDR3: CASSHPSRGGAETQYF

length: 15
V: TRBV7-3
J: TRBJ2-2
CDR3: CASSLRLANTGELFF

length: 12
V: TRBV4-3
J: TRBJ1-1
CDR3: CASSQGQGVAFF

length: 14
V: TRBV11-2
J: TRBJ1-1
CDR3: CASSLMTGTVEAFF